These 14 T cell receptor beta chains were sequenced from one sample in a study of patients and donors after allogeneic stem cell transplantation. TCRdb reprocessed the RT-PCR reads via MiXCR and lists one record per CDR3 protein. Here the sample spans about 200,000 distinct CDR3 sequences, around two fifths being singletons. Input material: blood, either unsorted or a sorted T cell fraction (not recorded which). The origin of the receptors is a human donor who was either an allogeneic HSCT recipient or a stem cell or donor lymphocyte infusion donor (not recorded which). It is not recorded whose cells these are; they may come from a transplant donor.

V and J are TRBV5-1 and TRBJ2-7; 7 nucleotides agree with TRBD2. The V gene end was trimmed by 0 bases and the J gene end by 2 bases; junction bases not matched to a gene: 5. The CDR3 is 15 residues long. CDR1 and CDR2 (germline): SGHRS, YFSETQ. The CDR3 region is CASSLARTSTYEQYF. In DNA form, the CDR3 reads TGCGCCAGCAGCTTGGCCCGGACTAGTACCTACGAGCAGTACTTC.

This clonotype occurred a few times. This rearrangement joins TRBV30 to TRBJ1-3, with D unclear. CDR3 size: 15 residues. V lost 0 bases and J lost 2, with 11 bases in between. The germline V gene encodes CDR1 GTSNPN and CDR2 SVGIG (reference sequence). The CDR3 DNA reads TGTGCCTGGAGTGTAAGTCTGAGCACTGGAAACACCATATATTTT. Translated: CAWSVSLSTGNTIYF.

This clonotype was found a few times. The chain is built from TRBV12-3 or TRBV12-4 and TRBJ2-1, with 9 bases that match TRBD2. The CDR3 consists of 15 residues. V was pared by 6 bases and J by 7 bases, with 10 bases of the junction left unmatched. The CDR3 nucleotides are TGTGCCAGCAGCCGAGGGACTAGCTATTCGAATGAGCAGTTCTTC. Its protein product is CASSRGTSYSNEQFF.

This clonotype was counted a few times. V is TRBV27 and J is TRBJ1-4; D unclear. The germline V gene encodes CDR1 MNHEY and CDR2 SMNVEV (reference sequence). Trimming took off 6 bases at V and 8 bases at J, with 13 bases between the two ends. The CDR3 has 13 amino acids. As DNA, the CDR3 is TGTGCCAGCAGCCTTAATTGGGGAGAAAAACTGTTTTTT. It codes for CASSLNWGEKLFF. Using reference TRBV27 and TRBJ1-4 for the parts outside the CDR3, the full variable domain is EAQVTQNPRYLITVTGKKLTVTCSQNMNHEYMSWYRQDPGLGLRQIYYSMNVEVTDKGDVPEGYKVSRKEKRNFPLILESPSPNQTSLYFCASSLNWGEKLFFGSGTQLSVL.

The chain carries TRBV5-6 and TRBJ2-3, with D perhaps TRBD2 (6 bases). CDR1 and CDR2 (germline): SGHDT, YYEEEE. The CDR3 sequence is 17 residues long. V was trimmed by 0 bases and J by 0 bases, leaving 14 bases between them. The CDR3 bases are TGTGCCAGCAGCTTGGCGCGTAGCGGAAAAAGCACAGATACGCAGTATTTT. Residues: CASSLARSGKSTDTQYF.

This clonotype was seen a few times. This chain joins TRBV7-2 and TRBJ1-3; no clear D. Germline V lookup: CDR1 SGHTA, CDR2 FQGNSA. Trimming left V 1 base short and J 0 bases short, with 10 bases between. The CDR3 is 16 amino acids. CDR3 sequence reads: CASSLVVRTSGNTIYF. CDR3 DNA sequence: TGTGCCAGCAGCTTAGTTGTCAGGACCTCTGGAAACACCATATATTTT.

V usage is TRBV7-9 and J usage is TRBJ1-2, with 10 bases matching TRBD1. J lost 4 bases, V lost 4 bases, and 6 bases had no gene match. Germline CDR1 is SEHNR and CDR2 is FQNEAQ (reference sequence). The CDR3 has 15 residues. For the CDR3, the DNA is TGTGCCAGCAGCTCCTCGGACAGGGGGGCCTATGGCTACACCTTC. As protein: CASSSSDRGAYGYTF. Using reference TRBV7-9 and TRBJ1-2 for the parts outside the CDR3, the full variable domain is DTGVSQNPRHKITKRGQNVTFRCDPISEHNRLYWYRQTLGQGPEFLTYFQNEAQLEKSRLLSDRFSAERPKGSFSTLEIQRTEQGDSAMYLCASSSSDRGAYGYTFGSGTRLTVV.

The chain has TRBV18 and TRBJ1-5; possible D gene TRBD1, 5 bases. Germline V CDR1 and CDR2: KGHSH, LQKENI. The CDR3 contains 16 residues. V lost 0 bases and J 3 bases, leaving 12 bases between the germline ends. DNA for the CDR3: TGTGCCAGCTCACCACCCTGGCAGGGTCACAATCAGCCCCAGCATTTT. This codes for CASSPPWQGHNQPQHF.

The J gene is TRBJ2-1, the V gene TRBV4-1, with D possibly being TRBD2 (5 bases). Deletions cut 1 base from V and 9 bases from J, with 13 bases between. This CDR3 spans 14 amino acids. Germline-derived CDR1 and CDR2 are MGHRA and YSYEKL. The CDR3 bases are TGCGCCAGCAGCCAAGGAGGGAGTGAGGGTGAGCAGTTCTTC. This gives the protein CASSQGGSEGEQFF.

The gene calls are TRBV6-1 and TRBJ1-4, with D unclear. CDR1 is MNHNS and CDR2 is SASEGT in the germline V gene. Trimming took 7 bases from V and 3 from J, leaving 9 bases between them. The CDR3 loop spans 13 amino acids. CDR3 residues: CASMRSPNEKLFF. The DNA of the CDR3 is TGTGCCAGCATGAGGTCTCCTAATGAAAAACTGTTTTTT.

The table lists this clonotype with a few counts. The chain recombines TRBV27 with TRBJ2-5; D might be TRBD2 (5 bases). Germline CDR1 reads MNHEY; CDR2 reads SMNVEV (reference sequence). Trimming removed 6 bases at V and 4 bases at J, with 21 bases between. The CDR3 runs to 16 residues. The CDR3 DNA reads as TGTGCCAGCAGCTTACGCTCCCCTCGGGGAGCAGAGACCCAGTACTTC. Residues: CASSLRSPRGAETQYF.

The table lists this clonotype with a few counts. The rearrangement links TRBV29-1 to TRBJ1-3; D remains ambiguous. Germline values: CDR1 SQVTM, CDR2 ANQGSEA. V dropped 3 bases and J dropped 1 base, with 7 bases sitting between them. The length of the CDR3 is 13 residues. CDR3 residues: CSVDSVSGNTIYF. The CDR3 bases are TGCAGCGTTGACTCGGTTTCTGGAAACACCATATATTTT.

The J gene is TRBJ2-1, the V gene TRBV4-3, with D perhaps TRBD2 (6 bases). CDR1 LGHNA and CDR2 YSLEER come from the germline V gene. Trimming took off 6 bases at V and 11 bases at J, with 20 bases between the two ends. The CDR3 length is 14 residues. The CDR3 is CASSPGGGSGKQFF. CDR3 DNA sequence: TGCGCCAGCAGTCCCGGGGGAGGTAGTGGGAAGCAGTTCTTC.

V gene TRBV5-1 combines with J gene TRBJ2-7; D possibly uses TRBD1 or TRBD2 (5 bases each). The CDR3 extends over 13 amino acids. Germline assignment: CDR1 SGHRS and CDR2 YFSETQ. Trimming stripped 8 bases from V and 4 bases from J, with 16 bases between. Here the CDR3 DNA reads TGCGCCAGTGGCGTCGGGACGGATTACGAGCAGTACTTC. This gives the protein CASGVGTDYEQYF.